This entry lists 14 T cell receptor beta chains sequenced from one sample in a study of blood T cell repertoires in COVID-19. Libraries were prepared by immunoSEQ multiplex PCR; TCRdb keeps only in-frame clonotypes and omits some of them. This sample has 140,000 to 150,000 clones, with 81% found just once. Sequencing input: peripheral blood. The source is a human donor in a cohort sampled during active COVID-19.

The chain is built from TRBV19 and TRBJ2-3; tentative D call: TRBD1 (6 bases). The CDR3 has 14 amino acids. Germline values: CDR1 LNHDA, CDR2 SQIVND (reference sequence). The germline V and J ends were trimmed by 3 bases and 2 bases, with 9 bases remaining between them. The CDR3 DNA reads TGTGCCAGTAGTATCGGACAGTTCACAGATACGCAGTATTTT. Protein: CASSIGQFTDTQYF.

This clone was counted a few times. The V call is TRBV4-1, the J call TRBJ2-1, with 7 bases matching TRBD2. CDR3 length: 13 amino acids. Trimming took 4 bases from V and 6 from J; bases not matched to a gene: 3. From germline, CDR1 is MGHRA and CDR2 YSYEKL. For the CDR3, the DNA is TGCGCCAGCAGCCCAAGGACTAGCAATGAGCAGTTCTTC. Residues: CASSPRTSNEQFF.

The J gene is TRBJ2-1, the V gene TRBV7-3; D might be TRBD1 (7 bases). Trimming left V 1 base short and J 7 bases short, with 11 bases between. Germline V gene sequence: CDR1 SGHTA, CDR2 FQGTGA. The CDR3 extends over 14 amino acids. The CDR3 here is CASSLKQGGNEQFF. DNA of the CDR3: TGTGCCAGCAGCTTAAAGCAGGGGGGAAATGAGCAGTTCTTC. The full variable domain, in which reference TRBV7-3 and TRBJ2-1 provide the parts outside the CDR3, is GAGVSQTPSNKVTEKGKYVELRCDPISGHTALYWYRQSLGQGPEFLIYFQGTGAADDSGLPNDRFFAVRPEGSVSTLKIQRTERGDSAVYLCASSLKQGGNEQFFGPGTRLTVL.

This clone came up a few times. This chain joins TRBV15 and TRBJ2-2; D possibly corresponds to TRBD1 (6 bases). The CDR3 consists of 18 residues. V lost 5 bases to trimming and J lost 0 bases, with 19 bases between them. In germline, CDR1 is LNHNV, CDR2 YYDKDF (reference sequence). The CDR3 DNA is TGTGCCACCAGCGACCTTCAGGGGTGGGCTACGAACACCGGGGAGCTGTTTTTT. As protein: CATSDLQGWATNTGELFF.

The V and J genes are TRBV11-2 and TRBJ2-7; D not certain. The CDR3 covers 15 residues. CDR1 SGHAT and CDR2 FQNNGV come from the germline V gene. Trimming took 0 bases from V and 1 from J, leaving 10 bases between them. The CDR3: CASSLESGISYEQYF. Written as DNA, the CDR3 is TGTGCCAGCAGCTTAGAATCAGGCATTTCCTACGAGCAGTACTTC.

The V gene is TRBV5-1, the J gene TRBJ2-2; maybe TRBD2 (6 bases). There are 16 residues in the CDR3. The V gene's germline CDR1 is SGHRS and CDR2 YFSETQ. V shed 4 bases and J shed 1 base, with 14 bases lying between them. The CDR3 DNA sequence: TGCGCCAGCAGCACCGGAGGGATCTGGAACACCGGGGAGCTGTTTTTT. Translation gives CASSTGGIWNTGELFF.

The chain links TRBV6-1 to TRBJ2-7; D is possibly TRBD2 (5 bases). The germline V gene has CDR1 MNHNS and CDR2 SASEGT. Trimming removed 4 bases at V and 0 bases at J, with 7 bases between. The CDR3 has 13 amino acids. The CDR3 loop reads CASSVASSYEQYF. The CDR3 DNA is TGTGCCAGCAGTGTAGCGAGCTCCTACGAGCAGTACTTC.

V is TRBV3-1 (or the pseudogene TRBV3-2) and J is TRBJ1-2; TRBD1 matches 9 bases. This CDR3 spans 14 amino acids. V lost 3 bases and J lost 7; bases outside the gene matches: 6. CDR1 and CDR2 from the germline V gene are LGHDT and YNNKEL (reference sequence). Written as DNA, the CDR3 is TGTGCCAGCAGCCAGTACAGGGGGCAAGGTGGCTACACCTTC. Amino acid sequence: CASSQYRGQGGYTF.

This clone was counted a single time. This chain joins TRBV5-6 and TRBJ2-5, with 9 bases fitting TRBD1. V dropped 4 bases and J dropped 0; count of bases not matched to a gene: 7. Germline lookup yields CDR1 SGHDT and CDR2 YYEEEE. This CDR3 has 16 amino acids. CDR3 sequence: CASSLYRGPDQETQYF. As DNA, the CDR3 is TGTGCCAGCAGCCTCTACAGGGGGCCGGACCAAGAGACCCAGTACTTC.

The V and J genes are TRBV7-2 and TRBJ2-5, with 9 bases matching TRBD2. This CDR3 is built from 14 residues. Germline CDR1 and CDR2: SGHTA and FQGNSA. Unmatched junction bases numbered 5, after V lost 4 bases and J lost 5 bases. This CDR3 is CASSSSGMGETQYF. CDR3 bases: TGTGCCAGCAGCTCTAGCGGGATGGGGGAGACCCAGTACTTC.

V and J are TRBV18 and TRBJ1-2, with 9 bases identical to TRBD1. This CDR3 contains 13 residues. V dropped 4 bases and J dropped 4; count of bases not matched to a gene: 1. Germline V lookup: CDR1 KGHSH, CDR2 LQKENI. The CDR3 DNA follows: TGTGCCAGCTCACTGGGACAGGGCTATGGCTACACCTTC. Its translation is CASSLGQGYGYTF.

V usage is TRBV19 and J usage is TRBJ2-5, with a weak D call TRBD1 (7 bases). CDR1 is LNHDA and CDR2 is SQIVND in the germline V gene (reference sequence). The CDR3 loop spans 16 amino acids. V lost 6 bases and J lost 2, with 19 bases in between. The CDR3 nucleotides read TGTGCCAGTAGCCCCCCAATCAGGGGGGCTCAAGAGACCCAGTACTTC. It is translated as CASSPPIRGAQETQYF.

The chain employs TRBV20-1 and TRBJ2-7; D not certain. Looked up from germline, CDR1 is DFQATT and CDR2 is SNEGSKA (reference sequence). The V gene lost 3 bases and the J gene lost 5 bases, with 23 bases spanning the gap. The CDR3 is 16 residues long. CDR3 in amino acids: CSASVSLVRRGHEQYF. DNA for the CDR3: TGCAGTGCTAGTGTCTCCTTAGTGCGCCGAGGCCACGAGCAGTACTTC.

V is TRBV7-9 and J is TRBJ2-2; 14 bases are a match to TRBD2. V gave up 5 bases and J gave up 4 bases; unmatched junction bases: 18. This CDR3 is built from 21 residues. Germline assignment: CDR1 SEHNR and CDR2 FQNEAQ (reference sequence). The CDR3 spells CASSRDRQNPGLAGVTGELFF. CDR3 in DNA: TGTGCCAGCAGCCGGGACAGGCAAAACCCGGGACTAGCGGGAGTCACCGGGGAGCTGTTTTTT.